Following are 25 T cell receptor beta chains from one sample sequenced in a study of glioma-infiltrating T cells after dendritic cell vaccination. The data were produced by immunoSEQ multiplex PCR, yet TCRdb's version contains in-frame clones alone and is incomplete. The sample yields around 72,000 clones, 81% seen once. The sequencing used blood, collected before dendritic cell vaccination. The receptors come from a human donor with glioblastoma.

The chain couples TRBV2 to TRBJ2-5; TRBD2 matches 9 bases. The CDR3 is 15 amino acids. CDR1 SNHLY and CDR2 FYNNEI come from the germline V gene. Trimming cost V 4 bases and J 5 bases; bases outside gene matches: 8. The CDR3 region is CASSGAGGPGETQYF. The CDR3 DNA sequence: TGTGCCAGCAGTGGGGCGGGGGGGCCGGGTGAGACCCAGTACTTC.

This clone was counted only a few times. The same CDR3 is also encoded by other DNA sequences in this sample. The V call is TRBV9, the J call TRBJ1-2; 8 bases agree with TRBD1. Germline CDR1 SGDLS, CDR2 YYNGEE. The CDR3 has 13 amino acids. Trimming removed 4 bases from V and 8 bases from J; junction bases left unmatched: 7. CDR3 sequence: CASSPGQGRGYTF. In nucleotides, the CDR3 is TGTGCCAGCAGCCCCGGACAGGGAAGAGGCTACACCTTC. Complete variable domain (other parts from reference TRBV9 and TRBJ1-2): DSGVTQTPKHLITATGQRVTLRCSPRSGDLSVYWYQQSLDQGLQFLIQYYNGEERAKGNILERFSAQQFPDLHSELNLSSLELGDSALYFCASSPGQGRGYTFGSGTRLTVV.

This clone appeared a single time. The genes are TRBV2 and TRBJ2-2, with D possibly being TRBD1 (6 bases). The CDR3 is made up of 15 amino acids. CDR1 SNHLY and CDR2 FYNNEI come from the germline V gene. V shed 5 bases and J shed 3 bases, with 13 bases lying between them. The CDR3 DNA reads TGTGCCAGCAGTCCGCAGGACAGAGACACCGGGGAGCTGTTTTTT. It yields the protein CASSPQDRDTGELFF.

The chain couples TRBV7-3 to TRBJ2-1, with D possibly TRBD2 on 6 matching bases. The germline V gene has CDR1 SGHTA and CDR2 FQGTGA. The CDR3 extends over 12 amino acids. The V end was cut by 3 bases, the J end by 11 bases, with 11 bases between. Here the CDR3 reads CASSLGGEQQFF. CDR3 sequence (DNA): TGTGCCAGCAGCTTGGGCGGGGAGCAGCAGTTCTTC.

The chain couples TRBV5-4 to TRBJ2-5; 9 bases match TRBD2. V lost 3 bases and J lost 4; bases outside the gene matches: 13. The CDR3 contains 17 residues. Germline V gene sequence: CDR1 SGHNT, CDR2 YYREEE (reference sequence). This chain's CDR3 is CASSSKAGTSSGETQYF. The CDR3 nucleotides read TGTGCCAGCAGCTCCAAAGCCGGGACTAGCTCGGGAGAGACCCAGTACTTC. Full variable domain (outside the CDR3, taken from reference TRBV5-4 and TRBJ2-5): ETGVTQSPTHLIKTRGQQVTLRCSSQSGHNTVSWYQQALGQGPQFIFQYYREEENGRGNFPPRFSGLQFPNYSSELNVNALELDDSALYLCASSSKAGTSSGETQYFGPGTRLLVL.

The CDR3 spells CASRPPTGISGNQPQHF. CDR3 sequence (DNA): TGTGCCAGTAGACCCCCGACAGGGATAAGCGGCAATCAGCCCCAGCATTTT. V is TRBV19 and J is TRBJ1-5, with TRBD1 matching over 7 bases. Germline CDR1 LNHDA, CDR2 SQIVND (reference sequence). V lost 6 bases, J lost 2 bases, and 13 bases stayed unmatched. The CDR3 contains 17 residues.

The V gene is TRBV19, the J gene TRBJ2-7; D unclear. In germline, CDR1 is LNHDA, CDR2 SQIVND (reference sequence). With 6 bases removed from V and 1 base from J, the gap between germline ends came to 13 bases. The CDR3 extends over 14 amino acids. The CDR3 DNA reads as TGTGCCAGTAGATCGCTCGACTCATCCTACGAGCAGTACTTC. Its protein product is CASRSLDSSYEQYF.

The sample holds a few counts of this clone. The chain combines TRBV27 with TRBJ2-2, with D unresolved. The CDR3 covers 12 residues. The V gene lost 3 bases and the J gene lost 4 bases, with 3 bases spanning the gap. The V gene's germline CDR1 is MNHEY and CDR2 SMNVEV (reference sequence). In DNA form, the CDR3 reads TGTGCCAGCAGTTTTATCACCGGGGAGCTGTTTTTT. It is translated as CASSFITGELFF.

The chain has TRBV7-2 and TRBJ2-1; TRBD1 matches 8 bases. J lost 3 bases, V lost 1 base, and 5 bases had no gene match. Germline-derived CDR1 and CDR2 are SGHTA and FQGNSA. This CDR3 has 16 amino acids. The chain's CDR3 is CASSLGGQVFYNEQFF. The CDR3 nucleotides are TGTGCCAGCAGCTTAGGGGGACAGGTCTTCTACAATGAGCAGTTCTTC.

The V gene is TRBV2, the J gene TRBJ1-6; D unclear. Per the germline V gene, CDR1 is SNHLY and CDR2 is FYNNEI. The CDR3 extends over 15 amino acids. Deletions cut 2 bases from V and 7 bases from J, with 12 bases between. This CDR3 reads CASSEKRFTNSPLHF. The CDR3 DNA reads TGTGCCAGCAGTGAAAAACGGTTTACGAATTCACCCCTCCACTTT.

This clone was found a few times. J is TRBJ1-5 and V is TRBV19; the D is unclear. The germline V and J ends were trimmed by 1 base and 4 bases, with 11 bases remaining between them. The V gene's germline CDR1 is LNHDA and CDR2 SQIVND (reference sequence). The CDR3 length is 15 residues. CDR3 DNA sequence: TGTGCCAGTAGTATAGGATCGGGAAGGAATCAGCCCCAGCATTTT. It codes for CASSIGSGRNQPQHF.

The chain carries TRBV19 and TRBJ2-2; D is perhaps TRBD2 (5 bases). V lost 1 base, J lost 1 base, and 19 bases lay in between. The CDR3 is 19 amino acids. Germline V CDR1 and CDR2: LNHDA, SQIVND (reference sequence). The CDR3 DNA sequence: TGTGCCAGTAGTATAGTTCCCAGGCAGAGCGGAAAGAACACCGGGGAGCTGTTTTTT. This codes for CASSIVPRQSGKNTGELFF.

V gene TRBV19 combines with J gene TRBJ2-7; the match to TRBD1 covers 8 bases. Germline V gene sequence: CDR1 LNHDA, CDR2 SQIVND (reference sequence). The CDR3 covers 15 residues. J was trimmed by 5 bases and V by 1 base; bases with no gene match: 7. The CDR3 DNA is TGTGCCAGTAGTATAGTCGGACAGGGCAGGGACGAGCAGTACTTC. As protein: CASSIVGQGRDEQYF. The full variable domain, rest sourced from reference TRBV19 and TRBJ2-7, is DGGITQSPKYLFRKEGQNVTLSCEQNLNHDAMYWYRQDPGQGLRLIYYSQIVNDFQKGDIAEGYSVSREKKESFPLTVTSAQKNPTAFYLCASSIVGQGRDEQYFGPGTRLTVT.

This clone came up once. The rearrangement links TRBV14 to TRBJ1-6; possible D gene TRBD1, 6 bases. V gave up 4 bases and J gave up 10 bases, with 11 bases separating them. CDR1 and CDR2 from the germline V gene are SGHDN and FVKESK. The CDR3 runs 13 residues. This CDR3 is CASSRQGRSPLHF. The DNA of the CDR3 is TGTGCCAGCAGCCGTCAGGGGCGATCACCCCTCCACTTT.

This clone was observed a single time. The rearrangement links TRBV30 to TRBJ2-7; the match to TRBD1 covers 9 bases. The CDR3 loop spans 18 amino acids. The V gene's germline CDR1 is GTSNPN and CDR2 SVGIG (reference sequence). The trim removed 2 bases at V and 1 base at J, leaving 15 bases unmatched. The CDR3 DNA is TGTGCCTGGAGTCGGCCGCGTAACAGGGGGCTTGGGTCCTACGAGCAGTACTTC. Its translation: CAWSRPRNRGLGSYEQYF.

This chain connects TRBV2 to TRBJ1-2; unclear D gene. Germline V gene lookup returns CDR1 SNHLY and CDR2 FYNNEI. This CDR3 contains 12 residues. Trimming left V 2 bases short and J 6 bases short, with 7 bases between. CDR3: CASSEWADGYTF. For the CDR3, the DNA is TGTGCCAGCAGTGAATGGGCAGATGGCTACACCTTC.

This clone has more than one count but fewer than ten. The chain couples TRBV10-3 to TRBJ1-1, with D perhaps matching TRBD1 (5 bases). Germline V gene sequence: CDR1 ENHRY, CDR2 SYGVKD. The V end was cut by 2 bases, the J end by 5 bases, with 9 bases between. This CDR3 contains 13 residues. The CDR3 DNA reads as TGTGCCATCAGTGAGACGTCAGGGACTGAAGCTTTCTTT. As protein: CAISETSGTEAFF.

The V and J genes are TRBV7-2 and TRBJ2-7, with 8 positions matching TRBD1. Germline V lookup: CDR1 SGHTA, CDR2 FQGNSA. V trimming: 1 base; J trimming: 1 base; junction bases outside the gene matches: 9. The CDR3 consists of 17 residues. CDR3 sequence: CASSLVWQGARSYEQYF. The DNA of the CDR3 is TGTGCCAGCAGCTTAGTTTGGCAGGGGGCACGATCCTACGAGCAGTACTTC.

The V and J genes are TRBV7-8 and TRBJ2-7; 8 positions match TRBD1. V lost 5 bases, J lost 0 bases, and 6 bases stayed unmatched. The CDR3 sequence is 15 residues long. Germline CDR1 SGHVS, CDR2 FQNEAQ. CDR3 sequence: CASSKWDRHSYEQYF. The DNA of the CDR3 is TGTGCCAGCAGCAAATGGGACAGGCACTCCTACGAGCAGTACTTC. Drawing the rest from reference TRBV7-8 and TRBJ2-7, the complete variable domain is GAGVSQSPRYKVAKRGQDVALRCDPISGHVSLFWYQQALGQGPEFLTYFQNEAQLDKSGLPSDRFFAERPEGSVSTLKIQRTQQEDSAVYLCASSKWDRHSYEQYFGPGTRLTVT.

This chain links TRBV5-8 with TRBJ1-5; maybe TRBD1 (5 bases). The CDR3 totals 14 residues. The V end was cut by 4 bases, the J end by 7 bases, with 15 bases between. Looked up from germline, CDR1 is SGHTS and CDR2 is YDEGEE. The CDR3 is CASSQGQHGQPQHF. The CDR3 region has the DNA TGTGCCAGCAGCCAAGGACAACATGGACAGCCCCAGCATTTT.

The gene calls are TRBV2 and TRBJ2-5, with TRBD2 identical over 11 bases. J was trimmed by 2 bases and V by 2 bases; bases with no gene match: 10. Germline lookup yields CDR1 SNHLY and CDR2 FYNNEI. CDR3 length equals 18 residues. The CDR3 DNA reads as TGTGCCAGCAGTGAATTGGCTAGCGGGGGGAGAGAACAAGAGACCCAGTACTTC. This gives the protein CASSELASGGREQETQYF.

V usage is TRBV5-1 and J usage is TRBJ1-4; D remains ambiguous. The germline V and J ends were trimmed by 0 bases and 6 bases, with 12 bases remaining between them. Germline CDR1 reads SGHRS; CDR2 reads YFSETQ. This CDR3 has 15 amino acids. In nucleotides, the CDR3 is TGCGCCAGCAGCTTGGAGCCGGGAGAGGATGAAAAACTGTTTTTT. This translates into CASSLEPGEDEKLFF.

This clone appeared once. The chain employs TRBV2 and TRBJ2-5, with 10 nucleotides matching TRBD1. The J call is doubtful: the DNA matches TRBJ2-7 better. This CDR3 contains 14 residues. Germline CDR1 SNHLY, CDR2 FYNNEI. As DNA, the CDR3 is TGTGCCAGCAGAGGACAGGGGGTATCCTACGAGCAGTACTTC. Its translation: CASRGQGVSYEQYF.

The CDR3 DNA reads as TGTGCCAGCAGCCTCACAGGGCCCACGAACACCGGGGAGCTGTTTTTT. Translated, it gives CASSLTGPTNTGELFF. V and J are TRBV7-7 and TRBJ2-2, with D possibly matching TRBD1 (6 bases). Looked up from germline, CDR1 is SSHAT and CDR2 is FNYEAQ (reference sequence). Trimming stripped 5 bases from V and 0 bases from J, with 13 bases between. The CDR3 is 16 residues long.

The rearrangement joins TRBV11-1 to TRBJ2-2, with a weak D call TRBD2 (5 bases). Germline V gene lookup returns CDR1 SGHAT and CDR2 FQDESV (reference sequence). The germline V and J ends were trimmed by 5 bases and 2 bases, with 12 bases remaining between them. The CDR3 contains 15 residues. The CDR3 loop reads CASSEAALNTGELFF. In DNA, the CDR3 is TGTGCCAGCAGCGAAGCGGCTCTCAACACCGGGGAGCTGTTTTTT.